This TCR beta chain is drawn from a study of T cell responses to AZD1222 COVID-19 vaccine. Some clones are missing from TCRdb's copy, which holds only in-frame ones; the method was immunoSEQ multiplex PCR. The sample consists of 150,000 to 200,000 clones, around 87% of them appearing once. The germline V and J ends were trimmed by 5 bases and 9 bases, with 14 bases remaining between them. The CDR3 has 14 amino acids. The germline gives CDR1 SGHTA, CDR2 FQGTGA. This sequence joins TRBV7-3 and TRBJ1-6; tentative D call: TRBD1 (5 bases). The TCR was taken from an adult who received the AZD1222 COVID-19 vaccine. The specimen comprised peripheral blood, sampled 28 days after the second AZD1222 dose. The CDR3 is CASSLAGVGSPLHF. Written as DNA, the CDR3 is TGTGCCAGCAGCCTGGCGGGGGTCGGTTCACCCCTCCACTTT.